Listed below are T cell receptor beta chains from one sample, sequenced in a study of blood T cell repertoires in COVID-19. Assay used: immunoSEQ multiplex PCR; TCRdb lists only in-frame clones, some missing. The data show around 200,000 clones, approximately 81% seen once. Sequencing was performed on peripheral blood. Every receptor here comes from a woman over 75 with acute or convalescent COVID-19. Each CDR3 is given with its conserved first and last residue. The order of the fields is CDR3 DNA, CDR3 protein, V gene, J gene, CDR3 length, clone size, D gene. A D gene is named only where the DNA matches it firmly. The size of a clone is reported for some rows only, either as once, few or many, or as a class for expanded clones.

TGTGCCAGCAGCCGACAGGTGTACACTGAAGCTTTCTTT	CASSRQVYTEAFF	TRBV6-5	TRBJ1-1	13	-	-
TGCGCCAGCAGCTTGGGGGTAGCGGGAGGCCGGGGCACAGATACGCAGTATTTT	CASSLGVAGGRGTDTQYF	TRBV5-1	TRBJ2-3	18	-	TRBD2
TGTGCCTGGAGGAATACAGGGGGAGGAGGTATGAGCTACACCTTC	CAWRNTGGGGMSYTF	TRBV30	TRBJ1-2	15	-	TRBD1
TGTGCCAGCAGTCCTAGCGGGGGGAGCTCCTACGAGCAGTACTTC	CASSPSGGSSYEQYF	TRBV6-5	TRBJ2-7	15	few	TRBD2
TGTGCCAGCAGTGACCCCAATAATTCACCCCTCCACTTT	CASSDPNNSPLHF	TRBV25-1	TRBJ1-6	13	-	-
TGTGCCAGCAGCTTAGAGTTCGGGTTAGCTAATGAAAAACTGTTTTTT	CASSLEFGLANEKLFF	TRBV7-9	TRBJ1-4	16	-	-
TGCAGCGTCGCTGCGGGCGGGGGGCCCCCAGCCAAAAACATTCAGTACTTC	CSVAAGGGPPAKNIQYF	TRBV29-1	TRBJ2-4	17	-	TRBD2
TGTGCCAGCAGACACCCGAACTCTGGAAACACCATATATTTT	CASRHPNSGNTIYF	TRBV2	TRBJ1-3	14	-	-
TGTGCCAGCAGCTTAACATTAGCGGGGGGCGAGAATACGCAGTATTTT	CASSLTLAGGENTQYF	TRBV7-3	TRBJ2-3	16	-	TRBD2
TGTGCCAGCAGTTACTCGTGGGGGCGTTCCTACGAGCAGTACTTC	CASSYSWGRSYEQYF	TRBV6-5	TRBJ2-7	15	-	-
TGTGCCAGCAGCTCAGGGTTCAATCAGCCCCAGCATTTT	CASSSGFNQPQHF	TRBV6-5	TRBJ1-5	13	-	-
TGTGCCAGCAGTTGGGACAGGGGCAACAATCAGCCCCAGCATTTT	CASSWDRGNNQPQHF	TRBV2	TRBJ1-5	15	-	TRBD1
TGCAGCGTAGCTTCGGACAACAATCAGCCCCAGCATTTT	CSVASDNNQPQHF	TRBV29-1	TRBJ1-5	13	-	-
TGTGCCAGCAGCAGCATGGGAGGAGGAAACACCATATATTTT	CASSSMGGGNTIYF	TRBV7-9	TRBJ1-3	14	once	-
TGTGCCAGTAGTAAGGGAGCCGGCCCTGGAAACACCATATATTTT	CASSKGAGPGNTIYF	TRBV19	TRBJ1-3	15	few	-
TGTGCCAGCATTGGGGACAGAGTACGCGGCTACACCTTC	CASIGDRVRGYTF	TRBV28	TRBJ1-2	13	once	TRBD1
TGTGCCAGCTCACAGGGGGCAGGGTACGAGCAGTACTTC	CASSQGAGYEQYF	TRBV18	TRBJ2-7	13	few	TRBD1
TGTGCCAGCGGTCGACTAGCGGGAGTTACAGATACGCAGTATTTT	CASGRLAGVTDTQYF	TRBV5-4	TRBJ2-3	15	-	TRBD2
TGTGCCAGCAGCCAAGATCGGAGTCACCGCTCTGGAAACACCATATATTTT	CASSQDRSHRSGNTIYF	TRBV3-1/TRBV3-2	TRBJ1-3	17	-	-
TGTGCCAGTAGACCTGGGGCGGTGGGGCCCCTCCACTTT	CASRPGAVGPLHF	TRBV19	TRBJ1-6	13	-	-
TGTGCCTGGGCCCTGAGATGGGAGCTGTTTTTT	CAWALRWELFF	TRBV30	TRBJ2-2	11	-	-
TGTGCCAGTAGCACGACTAGCGGAAGCACAGATACGCAGTATTTT	CASSTTSGSTDTQYF	TRBV19	TRBJ2-3	15	few	TRBD2
TGTGCCAGCAGCCAAGATCTTCGCAGGGACTCTGGAAACACCATATATTTT	CASSQDLRRDSGNTIYF	TRBV4-2	TRBJ1-3	17	-	-